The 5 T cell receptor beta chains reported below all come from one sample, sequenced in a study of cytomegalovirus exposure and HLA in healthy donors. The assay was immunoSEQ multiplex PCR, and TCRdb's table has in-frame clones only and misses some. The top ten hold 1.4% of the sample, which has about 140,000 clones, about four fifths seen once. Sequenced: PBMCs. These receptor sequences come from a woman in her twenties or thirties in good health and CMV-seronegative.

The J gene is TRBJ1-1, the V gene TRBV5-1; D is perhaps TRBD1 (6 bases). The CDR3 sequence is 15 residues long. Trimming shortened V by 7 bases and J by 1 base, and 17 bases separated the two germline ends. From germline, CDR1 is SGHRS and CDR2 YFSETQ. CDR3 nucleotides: TGCGCCAGCTACCGGGGGGGACATACGAACACTGAAGCTTTCTTT. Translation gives CASYRGGHTNTEAFF.

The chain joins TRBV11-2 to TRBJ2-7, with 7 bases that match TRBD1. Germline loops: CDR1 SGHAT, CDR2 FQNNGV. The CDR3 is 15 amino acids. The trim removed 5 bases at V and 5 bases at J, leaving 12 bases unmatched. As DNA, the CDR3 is TGTGCCAGCAGCGTACAGGGGCTTGGGGCGGACGAGCAGTACTTC. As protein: CASSVQGLGADEQYF.

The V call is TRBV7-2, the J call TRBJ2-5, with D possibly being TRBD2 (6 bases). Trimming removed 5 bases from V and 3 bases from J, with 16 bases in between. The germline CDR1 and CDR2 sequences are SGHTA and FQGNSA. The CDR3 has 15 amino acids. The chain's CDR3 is CASSPPWRGEETQYF. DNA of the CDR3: TGTGCCAGCAGCCCCCCTTGGCGGGGTGAAGAGACCCAGTACTTC.

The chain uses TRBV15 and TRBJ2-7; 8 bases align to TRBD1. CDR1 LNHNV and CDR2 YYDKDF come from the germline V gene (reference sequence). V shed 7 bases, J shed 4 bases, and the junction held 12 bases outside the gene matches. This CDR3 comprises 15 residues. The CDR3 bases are TGTGCCACCACCCCAGGGGGCGTAATCAATTACGAGCAGTACTTC. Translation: CATTPGGVINYEQYF.

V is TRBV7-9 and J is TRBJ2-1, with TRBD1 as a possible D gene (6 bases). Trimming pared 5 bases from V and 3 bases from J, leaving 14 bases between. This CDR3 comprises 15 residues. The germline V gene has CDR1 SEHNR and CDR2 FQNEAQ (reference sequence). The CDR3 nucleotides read TGTGCCAGCAGCCCAAGGCAGGGGTACTACAATGAGCAGTTCTTC. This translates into CASSPRQGYYNEQFF.